Listed below are T cell receptor beta chains from one sample, sequenced in a study of cytomegalovirus exposure and HLA in healthy donors. TCRdb's copy holds only in-frame clones and misses some; the assay was immunoSEQ multiplex PCR. Among approximately 97,000 clones listed, around three quarters were seen once. The sequenced material came from PBMCs. These receptors came from a male donor in good health and CMV-seropositive. Each CDR3 is given with its conserved first and last residue. A D gene is named only where the DNA matches it firmly. A row's size may be missing; if present it is once, few, many or a size class.

j_call	v_call	d_call	clone_size	cdr3_aa	cdr3_nt
TRBJ2-2	TRBV10-1	.	once	CASSDYRAGGELFF	TGCGCCAGCAGTGACTACAGGGCTGGCGGGGAGCTGTTTTTT
TRBJ2-7	TRBV19	.	.	CASSTMVADTEQYF	TGTGCCAGTAGTACGATGGTAGCAGATACCGAGCAGTACTTC
TRBJ2-3	TRBV14	TRBD2	.	CASSQLPGLAGGTQYF	TGTGCCAGCAGCCAACTACCGGGACTAGCGGGGGGTACGCAGTATTTT
TRBJ1-2	TRBV2	TRBD1	.	CASSHPRGQEVYGYTF	TGTGCCAGCAGTCACCCCAGGGGGCAAGAGGTCTATGGCTACACCTTC
TRBJ1-4	TRBV2	.	.	CASSPRYNEKLFF	TGTGCCAGCAGTCCCAGGTATAATGAAAAACTGTTTTTT
TRBJ2-5	TRBV5-4	TRBD1	.	CASSFGQGATQYF	TGTGCCAGCAGCTTTGGACAGGGCGCAACCCAGTACTTC
TRBJ2-3	TRBV19	TRBD2	.	CASSRWGLAGEDTQYF	TGTGCCAGTAGTCGCTGGGGGCTAGCGGGGGAAGATACGCAGTATTTT
TRBJ1-6	TRBV27	.	once	CASSPHHTNSPLHF	TGTGCCAGCAGTCCACATCATACCAATTCACCCCTCCACTTT
TRBJ1-1	TRBV7-2	TRBD1	.	CASSPRQGGNTEAFF	TGTGCCAGCAGCCCAAGACAGGGAGGGAACACTGAAGCTTTCTTT
TRBJ2-7	TRBV5-4	TRBD1	once	CASSLGGQGAYEQYF	TGTGCCAGCAGCTTGGGGGGACAGGGGGCCTACGAGCAGTACTTC
TRBJ1-2	TRBV19	TRBD1	.	CASTPDRVYGYTF	TGTGCCAGTACCCCGGACAGGGTCTATGGCTACACCTTC
TRBJ1-4	TRBV19	.	.	CATSNGGFNEKLFF	TGTGCCACCTCGAATGGGGGCTTTAATGAAAAACTGTTTTTT
TRBJ2-1	TRBV4-2	TRBD2	.	CASLWTSGGAHNEQFF	TGTGCCAGCCTTTGGACTAGCGGGGGGGCCCACAATGAGCAGTTCTTC
TRBJ2-4	TRBV4-1	.	.	CASSHYRDNIQYF	TGCGCCAGCAGCCATTACAGGGATAACATTCAGTACTTC
TRBJ2-5	TRBV30	.	.	CAWSPSETQYF	TGTGCCTGGAGTCCCTCGGAGACCCAGTACTTC
TRBJ1-3	TRBV7-9	.	.	CASSLNRQGDDGNTIYF	TGTGCCAGCAGCTTAAATCGTCAAGGGGATGACGGAAACACCATATATTTT